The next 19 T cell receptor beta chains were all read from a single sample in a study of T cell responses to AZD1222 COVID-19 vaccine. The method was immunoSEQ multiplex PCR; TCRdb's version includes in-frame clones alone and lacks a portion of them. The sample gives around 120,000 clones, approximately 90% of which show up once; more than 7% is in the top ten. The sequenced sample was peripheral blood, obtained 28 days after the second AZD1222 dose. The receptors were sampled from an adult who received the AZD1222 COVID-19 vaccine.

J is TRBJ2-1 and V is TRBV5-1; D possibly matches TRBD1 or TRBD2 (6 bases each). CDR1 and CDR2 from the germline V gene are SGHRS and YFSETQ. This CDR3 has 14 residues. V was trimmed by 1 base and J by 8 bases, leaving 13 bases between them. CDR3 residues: CASSLQGGLDEQFF. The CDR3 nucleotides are TGCGCCAGCAGCTTGCAAGGGGGACTGGATGAGCAGTTCTTC. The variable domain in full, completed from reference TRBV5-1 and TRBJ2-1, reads KAGVTQTPRYLIKTRGQQVTLSCSPISGHRSVSWYQQTPGQGLQFLFEYFSETQRNKGNFPGRFSGRQFSNSRSEMNVSTLELGDSALYLCASSLQGGLDEQFFGPGTRLTVL.

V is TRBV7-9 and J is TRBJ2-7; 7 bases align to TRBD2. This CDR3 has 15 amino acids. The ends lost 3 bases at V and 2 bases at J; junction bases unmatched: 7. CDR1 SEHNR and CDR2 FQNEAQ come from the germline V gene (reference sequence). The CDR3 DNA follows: TGTGCCAGCAGCTTTCCCCTAGCGGTAACCTACGAGCAGTACTTC. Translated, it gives CASSFPLAVTYEQYF.

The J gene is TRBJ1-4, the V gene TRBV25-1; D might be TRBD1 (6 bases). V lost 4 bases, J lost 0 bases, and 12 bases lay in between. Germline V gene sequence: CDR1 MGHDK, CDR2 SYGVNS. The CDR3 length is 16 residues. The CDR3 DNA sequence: TGTGCCAGCAGTGCGGATCAGGGGACAACTAATGAAAAACTGTTTTTT. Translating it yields CASSADQGTTNEKLFF. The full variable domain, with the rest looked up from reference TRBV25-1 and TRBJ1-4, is EADIYQTPRYLVIGTGKKITLECSQTMGHDKMYWYQQDPGMELHLIHYSYGVNSTEKGDLSSESTVSRIRTEHFPLTLESARPSHTSQYLCASSADQGTTNEKLFFGSGTQLSVL.

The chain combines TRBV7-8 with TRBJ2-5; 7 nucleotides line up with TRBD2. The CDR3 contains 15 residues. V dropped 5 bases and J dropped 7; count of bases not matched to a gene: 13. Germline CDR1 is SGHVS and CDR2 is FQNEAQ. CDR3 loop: CASSPWTSPTGTQYF. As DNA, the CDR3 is TGTGCCAGCAGCCCATGGACTAGTCCAACCGGGACCCAGTACTTC. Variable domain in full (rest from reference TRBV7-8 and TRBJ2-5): GAGVSQSPRYKVAKRGQDVALRCDPISGHVSLFWYQQALGQGPEFLTYFQNEAQLDKSGLPSDRFFAERPEGSVSTLKIQRTQQEDSAVYLCASSPWTSPTGTQYFGPGTRLLVL.

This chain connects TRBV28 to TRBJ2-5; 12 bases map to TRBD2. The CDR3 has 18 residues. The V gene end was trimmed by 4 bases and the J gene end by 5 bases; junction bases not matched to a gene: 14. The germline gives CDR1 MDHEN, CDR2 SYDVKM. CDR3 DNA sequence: TGTGCCAGCAGTTCCCGTCTAGCGGGGGGGCCTCATGCGGAGACCCAGTACTTC. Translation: CASSSRLAGGPHAETQYF. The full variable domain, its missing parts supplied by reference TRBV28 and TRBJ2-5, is DVKVTQSSRYLVKRTGEKVFLECVQDMDHENMFWYRQDPGLGLRLIYFSYDVKMKEKGDIPEGYSVSREKKERFSLILESASTNQTSMYLCASSSRLAGGPHAETQYFGPGTRLLVL.

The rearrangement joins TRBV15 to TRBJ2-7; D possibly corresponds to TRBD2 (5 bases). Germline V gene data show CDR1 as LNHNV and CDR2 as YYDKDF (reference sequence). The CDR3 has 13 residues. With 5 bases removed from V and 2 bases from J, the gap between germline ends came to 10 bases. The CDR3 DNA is TGTGCCACCAGCCCAGGACTGCCCTACGAGCAGTACTTC. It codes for CATSPGLPYEQYF. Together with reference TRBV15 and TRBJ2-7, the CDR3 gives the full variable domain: DAMVIQNPRYQVTQFGKPVTLSCSQTLNHNVMYWYQQKSSQAPKLLFHYYDKDFNNEADTPDNFQSRRPNTSFCFLDIRSPGLGDTAMYLCATSPGLPYEQYFGPGTRLTVT.

CDR3 in DNA: TGTGCCAGCAGCCAAAGTTCAGGATTGGCTGAAGCTTTCTTT. Its protein product is CASSQSSGLAEAFF. The chain has TRBV3-1 (or the pseudogene TRBV3-2) and TRBJ1-1; D gene uncertain. Trimming pared 2 bases from V and 6 bases from J, leaving 13 bases between. Germline V gene sequence: CDR1 LGHDT, CDR2 YNNKEL (reference sequence). This CDR3 contains 14 residues.

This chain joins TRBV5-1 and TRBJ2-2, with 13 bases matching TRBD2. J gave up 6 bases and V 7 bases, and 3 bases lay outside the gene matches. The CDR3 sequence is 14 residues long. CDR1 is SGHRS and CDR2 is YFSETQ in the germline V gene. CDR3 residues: CASRTSGSPGELFF. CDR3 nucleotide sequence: TGCGCCAGCCGGACTAGCGGGAGCCCCGGGGAGCTGTTTTTT. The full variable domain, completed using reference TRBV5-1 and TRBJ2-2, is KAGVTQTPRYLIKTRGQQVTLSCSPISGHRSVSWYQQTPGQGLQFLFEYFSETQRNKGNFPGRFSGRQFSNSRSEMNVSTLELGDSALYLCASRTSGSPGELFFGEGSRLTVL.

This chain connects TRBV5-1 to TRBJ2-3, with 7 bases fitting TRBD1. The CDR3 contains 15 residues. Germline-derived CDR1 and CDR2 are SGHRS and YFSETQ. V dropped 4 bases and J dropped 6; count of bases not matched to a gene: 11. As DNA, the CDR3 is TGCGCCAGCAGCCCTCCGGGACAGAGGCCGGATACGCAGTATTTT. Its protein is CASSPPGQRPDTQYF. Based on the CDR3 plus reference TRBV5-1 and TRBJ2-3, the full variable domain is KAGVTQTPRYLIKTRGQQVTLSCSPISGHRSVSWYQQTPGQGLQFLFEYFSETQRNKGNFPGRFSGRQFSNSRSEMNVSTLELGDSALYLCASSPPGQRPDTQYFGPGTRLTVL.

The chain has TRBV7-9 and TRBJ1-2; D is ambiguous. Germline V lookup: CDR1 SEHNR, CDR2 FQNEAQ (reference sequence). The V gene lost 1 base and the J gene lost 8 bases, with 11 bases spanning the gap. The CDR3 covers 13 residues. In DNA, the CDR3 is TGTGCCAGCAGCTTAGGGCCCTTCGGGGGCTACACCTTC. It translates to CASSLGPFGGYTF.

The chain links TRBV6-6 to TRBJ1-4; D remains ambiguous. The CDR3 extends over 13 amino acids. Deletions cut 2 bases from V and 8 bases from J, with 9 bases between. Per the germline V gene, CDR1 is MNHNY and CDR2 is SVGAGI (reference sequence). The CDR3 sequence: CASSYRVSEKLFF. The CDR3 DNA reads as TGTGCCAGCAGTTACAGGGTCAGCGAAAAACTGTTTTTT.

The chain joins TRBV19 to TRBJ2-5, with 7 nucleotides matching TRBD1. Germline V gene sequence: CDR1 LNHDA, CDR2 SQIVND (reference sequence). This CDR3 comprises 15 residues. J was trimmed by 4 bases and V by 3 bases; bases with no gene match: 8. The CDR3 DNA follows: TGTGCCAGTAGTATGAGTCCGACAGGGAGAGAGACCCAGTACTTC. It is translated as CASSMSPTGRETQYF.

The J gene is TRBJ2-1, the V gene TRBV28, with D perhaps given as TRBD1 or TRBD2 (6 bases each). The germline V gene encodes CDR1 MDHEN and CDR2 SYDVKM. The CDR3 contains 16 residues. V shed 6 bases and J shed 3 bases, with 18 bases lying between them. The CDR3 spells CASRTGGGGDYNEQFF. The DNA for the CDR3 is TGTGCCAGCAGAACCGGTGGGGGCGGGGACTACAATGAGCAGTTCTTC.

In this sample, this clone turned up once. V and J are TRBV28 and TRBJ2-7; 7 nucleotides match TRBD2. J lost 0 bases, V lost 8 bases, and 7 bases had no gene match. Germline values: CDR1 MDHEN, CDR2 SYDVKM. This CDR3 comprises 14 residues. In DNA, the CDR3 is TGTGCCAGCCGGGGGGTGGCGAGCTCCTACGAGCAGTACTTC. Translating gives CASRGVASSYEQYF.

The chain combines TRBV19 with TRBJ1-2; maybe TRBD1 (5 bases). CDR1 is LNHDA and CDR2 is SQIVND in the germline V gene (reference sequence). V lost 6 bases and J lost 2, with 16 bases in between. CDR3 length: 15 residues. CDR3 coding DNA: TGTGCCAGTAGACCCCAATCCCAGGGAAACTATGGCTACACCTTC. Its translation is CASRPQSQGNYGYTF.

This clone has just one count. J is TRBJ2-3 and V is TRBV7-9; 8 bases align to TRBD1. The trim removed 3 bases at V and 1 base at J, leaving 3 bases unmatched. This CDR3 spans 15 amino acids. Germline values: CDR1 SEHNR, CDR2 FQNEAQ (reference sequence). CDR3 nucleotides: TGTGCCAGCAGCTTCGGGACAGGAGGCACAGATACGCAGTATTTT. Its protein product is CASSFGTGGTDTQYF.

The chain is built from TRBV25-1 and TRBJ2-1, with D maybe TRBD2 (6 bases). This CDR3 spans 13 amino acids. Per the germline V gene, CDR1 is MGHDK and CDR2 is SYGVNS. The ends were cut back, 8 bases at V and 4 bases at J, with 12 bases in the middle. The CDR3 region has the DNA TGTGCCAGCGTTAGCGGTACATACAATGAGCAGTTCTTC. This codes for CASVSGTYNEQFF. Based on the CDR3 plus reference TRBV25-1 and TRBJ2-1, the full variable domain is EADIYQTPRYLVIGTGKKITLECSQTMGHDKMYWYQQDPGMELHLIHYSYGVNSTEKGDLSSESTVSRIRTEHFPLTLESARPSHTSQYLCASVSGTYNEQFFGPGTRLTVL.

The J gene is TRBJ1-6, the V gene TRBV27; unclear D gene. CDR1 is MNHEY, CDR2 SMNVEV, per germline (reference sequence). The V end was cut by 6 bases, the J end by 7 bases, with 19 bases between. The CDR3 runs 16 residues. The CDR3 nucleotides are TGTGCCAGCAGCAGCCGCGAGAGGGCTGGGAATTCACCCCTCCACTTT. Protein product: CASSSRERAGNSPLHF.

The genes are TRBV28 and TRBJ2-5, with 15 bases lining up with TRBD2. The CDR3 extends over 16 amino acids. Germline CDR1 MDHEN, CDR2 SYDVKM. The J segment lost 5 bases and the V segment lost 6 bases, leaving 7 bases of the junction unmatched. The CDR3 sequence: CASSPGLAGGPETQYF. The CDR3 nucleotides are TGTGCCAGCAGCCCTGGACTAGCGGGAGGGCCTGAGACCCAGTACTTC. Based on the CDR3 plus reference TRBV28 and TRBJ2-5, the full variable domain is DVKVTQSSRYLVKRTGEKVFLECVQDMDHENMFWYRQDPGLGLRLIYFSYDVKMKEKGDIPEGYSVSREKKERFSLILESASTNQTSMYLCASSPGLAGGPETQYFGPGTRLLVL.